This entry describes one TCR beta chain. Its target is unknown. These data belong to a study of post-analysis software for immune sequencing data. On the study more broadly: The patients showed relapsing-remitting, secondary progressive and progressive-relapsing multiple sclerosis courses.

Study-wide points: F measure grouped same-batch samples tightly together. Higher frequency in patients than in controls was seen for five TRBV segments, with TRBV5-6, TRBV5-1 and TRBV20-1 among them. Controls had significantly higher normalized Chao1 diversity than multiple sclerosis patients.

Each TCR beta cDNA library carried unique molecular identifiers. Some 500,000 cDNA molecules came from around 1 to 10 million T cells. Via MiXCR, TCRdb re-called the PCR reads, giving one row per CDR3 protein. The data hold fewer than 850,000 distinct CDR3 sequences, with roughly 50% observed a single time. This CDR3 is 12 amino acids long. V was pared by 5 bases and J by 5 bases, with 9 bases between. The chain couples TRBV12-3 or TRBV12-4 to TRBJ2-5; D unresolved. The sequence was obtained from a girl between 10 and 17 years old with multiple sclerosis. The specimen was blood. In DNA form, the CDR3 reads TGTGCCAGCAGTGTCGAACGGGAGACCCAGTACTTC. Protein sequence: CASSVERETQYF.